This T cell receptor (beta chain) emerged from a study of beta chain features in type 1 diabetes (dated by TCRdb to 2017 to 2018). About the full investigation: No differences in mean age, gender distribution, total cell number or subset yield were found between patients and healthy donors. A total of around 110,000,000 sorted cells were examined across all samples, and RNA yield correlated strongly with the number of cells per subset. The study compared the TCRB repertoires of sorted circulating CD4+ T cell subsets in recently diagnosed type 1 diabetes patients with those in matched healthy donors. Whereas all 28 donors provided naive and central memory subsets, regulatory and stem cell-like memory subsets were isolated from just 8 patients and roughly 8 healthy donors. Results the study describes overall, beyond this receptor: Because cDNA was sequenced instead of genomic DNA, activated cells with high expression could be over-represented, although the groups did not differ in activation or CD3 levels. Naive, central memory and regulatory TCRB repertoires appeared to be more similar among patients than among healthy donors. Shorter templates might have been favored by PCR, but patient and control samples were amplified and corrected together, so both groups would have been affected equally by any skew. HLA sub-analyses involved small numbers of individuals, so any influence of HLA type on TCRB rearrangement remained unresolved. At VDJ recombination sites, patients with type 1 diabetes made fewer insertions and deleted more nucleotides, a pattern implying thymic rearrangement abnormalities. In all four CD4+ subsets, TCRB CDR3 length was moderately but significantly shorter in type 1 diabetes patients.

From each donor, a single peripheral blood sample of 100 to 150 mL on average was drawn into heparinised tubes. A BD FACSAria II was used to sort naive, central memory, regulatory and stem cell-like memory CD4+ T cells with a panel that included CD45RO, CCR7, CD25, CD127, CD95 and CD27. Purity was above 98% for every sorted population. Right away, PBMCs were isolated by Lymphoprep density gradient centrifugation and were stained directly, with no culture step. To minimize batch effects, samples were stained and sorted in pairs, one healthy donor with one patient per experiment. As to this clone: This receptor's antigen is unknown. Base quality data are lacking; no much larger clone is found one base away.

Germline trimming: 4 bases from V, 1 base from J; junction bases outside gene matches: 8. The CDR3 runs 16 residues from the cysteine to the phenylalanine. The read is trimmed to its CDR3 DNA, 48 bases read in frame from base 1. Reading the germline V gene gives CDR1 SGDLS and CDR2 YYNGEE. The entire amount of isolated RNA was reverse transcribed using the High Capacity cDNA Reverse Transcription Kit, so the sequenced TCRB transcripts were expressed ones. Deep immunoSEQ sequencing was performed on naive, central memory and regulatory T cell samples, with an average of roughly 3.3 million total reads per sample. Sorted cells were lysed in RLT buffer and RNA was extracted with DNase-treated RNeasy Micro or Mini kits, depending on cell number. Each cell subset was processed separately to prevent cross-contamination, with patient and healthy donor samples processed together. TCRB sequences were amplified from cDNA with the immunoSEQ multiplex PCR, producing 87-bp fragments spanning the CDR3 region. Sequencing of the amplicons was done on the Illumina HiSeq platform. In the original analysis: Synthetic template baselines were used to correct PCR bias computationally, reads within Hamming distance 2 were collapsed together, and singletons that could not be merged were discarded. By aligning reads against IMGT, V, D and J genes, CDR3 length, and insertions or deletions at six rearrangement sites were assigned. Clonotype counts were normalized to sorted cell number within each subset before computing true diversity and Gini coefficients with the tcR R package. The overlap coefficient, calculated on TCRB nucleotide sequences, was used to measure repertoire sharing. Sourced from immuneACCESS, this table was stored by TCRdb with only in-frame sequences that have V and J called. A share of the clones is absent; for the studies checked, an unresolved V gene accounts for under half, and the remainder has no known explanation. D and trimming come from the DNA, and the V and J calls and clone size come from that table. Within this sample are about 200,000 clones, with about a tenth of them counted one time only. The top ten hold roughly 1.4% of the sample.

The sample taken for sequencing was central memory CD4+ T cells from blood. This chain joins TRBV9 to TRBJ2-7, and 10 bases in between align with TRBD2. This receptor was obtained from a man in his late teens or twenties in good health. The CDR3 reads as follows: CASSPRTSGDSYEQYF. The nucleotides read TGTGCCAGCAGCCCTCGGACTAGCGGAGATTCCTACGAGCAGTACTTC.